This T cell receptor (beta chain) appears in the sequencing data of a study of regulatory T cells in long-lasting Graves disease. According to the study, TCR beta libraries were built with iRepertoire HTBI primers and CDR3-region Arm-PCR. TCRdb recomputed calls from the multiplex PCR reads with MiXCR, one row per CDR3 protein. The sample carries 400,000 to 500,000 distinct CDR3 sequences, just under 15% recorded once. V trimming: 0 bases; J trimming: 5 bases; junction bases outside the gene matches: 7. The CDR3 runs 15 residues. Germline-derived CDR1 and CDR2 are DFQATT and SNEGSKA (reference sequence). In its sample, this clonotype was seen many times. Its antigen remains unknown. Time point indicated: newly diagnosed GD, antithyroid drugs for less than 3 months. PBMC RNA served as the TCR library source. Study outcomes and limitations: Repertoires from persistent disease leaned toward TRBV28, TRBJ1-2 and TRBJ2-5. Newly diagnosed Graves' patients had higher TCR diversity than persistent ones.

Separately, the same data were catalogued under a study of T cells in Graves' hyperthyroidism and ophthalmopathy. That paper notes: The TCR CDR3 first-round RT-PCR relied on the HTBI primer set. Ophthalmopathy and stable hyperthyroidism were separated by a 13 V-J model.

This clonotype originated in a woman under 40 with Graves disease. The chain links TRBV20-1 to TRBJ2-5; 9 bases line up with TRBD2. Material: peripheral blood mononuclear cells (PBMCs), obtained at new diagnosis, from a patient treated with antithyroid drugs. The CDR3 reads CSARDAASGMETQYF. The CDR3 region has the DNA TGCAGTGCTAGAGATGCGGCTAGCGGGATGGAGACCCAGTACTTC.